Listed here are 21 T cell receptor delta chains from one sample, sequenced in a study of gamma-delta chains in newborns, infants, children. TCRdb re-processed the reads via CATT. Among 3,000 to 5,000 delta-chain clones listed, around 40% were seen once. The material sequenced was blood, taken at week 6. These receptors originate from a child who was a newborn, infant or young child, either healthy, febrile or measles-vaccinated (not recorded which).

The chain carries TRDV1 and TRDJ1; TRDD3 matches at 8 bases. Losses at the gene ends were 4 bases for V and 1 base for J; bases not matched to a gene: 41. CDR1 TSWWSYY and CDR2 QGS come from the germline V gene. The CDR3 is 27 amino acids. The CDR3 DNA is TGTGCTCTTGGGGCTTTCTTCCTTACTACTAGCAGCCCAAAGGGGGTACTGGGGGTCCCTTTCACCGATAAACTCATCTTT. It yields the protein CALGAFFLTTSSPKGVLGVPFTDKLIF.

This chain connects TRDV2 to TRDJ3, with 7 nucleotides matching TRDD3. V lost 2 bases to trimming and J lost 0 bases; unmatched junction nucleotides: 15. The CDR3 consists of 21 residues. The germline CDR1 and CDR2 sequences are GEAIGNYY and EKD. The CDR3 sequence is CACDRTQGGSLSSWDTRQMFF. The CDR3 nucleotides are TGTGCCTGTGACAGAACCCAGGGGGGATCCTTAAGCTCCTGGGACACCCGACAGATGTTTTTC.

On this clone itself: A much larger clone sits a single nucleotide away, making a read error possible. This specimen includes other DNA sequences encoding the same CDR3. The chain carries TRDV2 and TRDJ2; a possible D gene is TRDD3 (5 bases). Trimming removed 4 bases from V and 3 bases from J, with 11 bases in between. Germline V gene lookup returns CDR1 GEAIGNYY and CDR2 EKD. CDR3 length equals 14 residues. CDR3 in DNA: TGTGCCTGTGAGAAGGGGGCTCTGACAGCACAACTCTTCTTT. It is translated as CACEKGALTAQLFF.

This clone occurred a few times. The V call is TRDV3, the J call TRDJ1, with TRDD2 as a possible D gene (7 bases). The CDR3 consists of 22 residues. CDR1 is TVYSNPD and CDR2 is GDNSRS in the germline V gene (reference sequence). V lost 3 bases and J lost 0, with 38 bases in between. CDR3 sequence reads: CAFFPTPRGWGSLFDYTDKLIF. The CDR3 DNA follows: TGTGCCTTCTTTCCTACCCCCCGTGGGTGGGGGTCCCTCTTCGATTACACCGATAAACTCATCTTT.

The V and J genes are TRDV1 and TRDJ1; 12 nucleotides line up with TRDD3. J was trimmed by 0 bases and V by 0 bases; bases with no gene match: 14. The CDR3 consists of 21 residues. Germline values: CDR1 TSWWSYY, CDR2 QGS. CDR3 amino acids: CALGELVPSNWGIQNTDKLIF. The CDR3 nucleotides read TGTGCTCTTGGGGAACTAGTCCCTTCTAACTGGGGGATACAAAACACCGATAAACTCATCTTT.

As regards this clone: Additional DNA sequences in this sample encode the identical CDR3. The chain couples TRDV2 to TRDJ1, with 7 positions matching TRDD3. CDR3 length: 18 residues. J gave up 2 bases and V 0 bases, and 14 bases lay outside the gene matches. Germline V gives CDR1 GEAIGNYY, CDR2 EKD. In DNA, the CDR3 is TGTGCCTGTGACACCCTCCATGGGGGAATAAAACGGACCGATAAACTCATCTTT. Amino acids: CACDTLHGGIKRTDKLIF.

This clone rates as medium-sized. This CDR3 is also generated by other DNA sequences in the sample. The rearrangement uses TRDV2 and TRDJ1, with TRDD3 matching over 10 bases. This CDR3 comprises 17 residues. After removal of 3 bases from V and 0 bases from J, the junction contained 9 bases not matched to a gene. Germline loops: CDR1 GEAIGNYY, CDR2 EKD. The CDR3 is CACDLTGGSKYTDKLIF. CDR3 coding DNA: TGTGCCTGTGACTTGACTGGGGGATCGAAGTACACCGATAAACTCATCTTT.

With regard to this clone: A much larger clone is a single base away; this may be a read error. V gene TRDV2 combines with J gene TRDJ3; 9 bases align to TRDD3. Germline V CDR1 and CDR2: GEAIGNYY, EKD. The CDR3 consists of 19 residues. CDR3 sequence: CASDATGGLSSWDTRQMFF. The CDR3 DNA reads as TGTGCCAGTGATGCCACTGGGGGACTTTCCTCCTGGGACACCCGACAGATGTTTTTC.

Comment on this clone: This sequence may be a read error, since a much larger clone differs from it by one base. The sample carries other DNA sequences with the same CDR3. The rearrangement uses TRDV1 and TRDJ1; TRDD3 is a possible D gene (6 bases). The germline V and J ends were trimmed by 3 bases and 1 base, with 21 bases remaining between them. The germline V gene has CDR1 TSWWSYY and CDR2 QGS. CDR3 length equals 18 residues. DNA of the CDR3: TGTGCTCTTGGGGAGCTAAGGGGGGCGTACTGGGTCACCGATAAACTCATCTTT. Translated, it gives CALGELRGAYWVTDKLIF.

Note on this clone: The sample carries other DNA sequences with the same CDR3. This chain uses TRDV2 with TRDJ1; TRDD3 matches at 9 bases. The J segment lost 5 bases and the V segment lost 0 bases, leaving 15 bases of the junction unmatched. The germline gives CDR1 GEAIGNYY, CDR2 EKD. The CDR3 is 18 residues long. The DNA of the CDR3 is TGTGCCTGTGACACCGTTTCTGCTGGGGGATTTTCCTCTGATAAACTCATCTTT. Amino acids: CACDTVSAGGFSSDKLIF.

Remarks on this clone: A much larger clone lies one base from this, so it may be a read error. The chain carries TRDV2 and TRDJ1; 9 nucleotides line up with TRDD3. From germline, CDR1 is GEAIGNYY and CDR2 EKD. This CDR3 is built from 18 residues. The CDR3 loop is CARDFLGDGRISPDKLIF. CDR3 DNA sequence: TGTGCCCGTGACTTCCTGGGGGATGGAAGGATATCCCCCGATAAACTCATCTTT.

The chain uses TRDV2 and TRDJ1; the match to TRDD3 covers 11 bases. CDR1 GEAIGNYY and CDR2 EKD come from the germline V gene. This CDR3 region has 20 residues. Unmatched junction bases numbered 15, after V lost 1 base and J lost 0 bases. CDR3: CACDTTGTGGYWTYTDKLIF. In nucleotides, the CDR3 is TGTGCCTGTGACACGACGGGTACTGGGGGATATTGGACGTACACCGATAAACTCATCTTT.

This chain links TRDV1 with TRDJ1; D possibly corresponds to TRDD2 (6 bases). Germline V gives CDR1 TSWWSYY, CDR2 QGS. There are 21 residues in the CDR3. V was pared by 1 base and J by 5 bases, with 32 bases between. The CDR3 loop reads CALGEPVSFPNGPREGDKLIF. The CDR3 nucleotides are TGTGCTCTTGGGGAACCCGTAAGTTTTCCTAATGGTCCCCGGGAGGGGGATAAACTCATCTTT.

This clone appeared a single time. The gene calls are TRDV1 and TRDJ1; D is tentatively TRDD2 or TRDD3 (5 bases each). Germline values: CDR1 TSWWSYY, CDR2 QGS. The CDR3 has 18 residues. With 1 base removed from V and 1 base from J, the gap between germline ends came to 19 bases. CDR3 coding DNA: TGTGCTCTTGGGGAACGAAAGGGCTTTCCTGGGATCACCGATAAACTCATCTTT. Its translation: CALGERKGFPGITDKLIF.

For this clone: This clone may be a read error of a much larger clone one base away. The chain uses TRDV2 and TRDJ3; TRDD3 aligns across 7 bases. The CDR3 extends over 19 amino acids. CDR1 is GEAIGNYY and CDR2 is EKD in the germline V gene. The CDR3 sequence is CACDTWAGGHSWDTRQVFF. In DNA form, the CDR3 reads TGTGCCTGTGACACTTGGGCTGGGGGCCACTCCTGGGACACCCGACAGGTGTTTTTC.

As regards this clone: This may arise from a read error, as a much more abundant clone is one base away. The J gene is TRDJ1, the V gene TRDV2; 8 bases map to TRDD3. The CDR3 covers 16 residues. V dropped 6 bases and J dropped 0; count of bases not matched to a gene: 11. CDR1 is GEAIGNYY and CDR2 is EKD in the germline V gene. The CDR3 DNA is TGTGCCTGTCTTCTTACTGGGGGTCAGAACACCGATAAACTCATCTTT. Translation gives CACLLTGGQNTDKLIF.

The table lists this clone with a few counts. The chain employs TRDV2 and TRDJ3; tentative D call: TRDD3 (6 bases). V lost 0 bases to trimming and J lost 0 bases, with 20 bases between them. This CDR3 is 21 amino acids long. Looked up from germline, CDR1 is GEAIGNYY and CDR2 is EKD. In nucleotides, the CDR3 is TGTGCCTGTGACACCTTTGGGGCTGGGGATGCCAGCTCCTGGGACACCCGACAGATGTTTTTC. It specifies CACDTFGAGDASSWDTRQMFF.

V and J are TRDV2 and TRDJ1, with 9 bases aligning to TRDD3. The V gene end was trimmed by 0 bases and the J gene end by 3 bases; junction bases not matched to a gene: 13. Germline CDR1 reads GEAIGNYY; CDR2 reads EKD. CDR3 length: 18 residues. The DNA for the CDR3 is TGTGCCTGTGACACCGATTCTGCTGGGGGATTTTCCTCCGATAAACTCATCTTT. Translation gives CACDTDSAGGFSSDKLIF.

As regards this clone: With a much larger clone just one base away, this may be a read error. The same CDR3 arises from other DNA sequences in this sample as well. The chain couples TRDV2 to TRDJ3; the D call may be TRDD2 or TRDD3 (5 bases each). The CDR3 loop spans 17 amino acids. CDR1 GEAIGNYY and CDR2 EKD come from the germline V gene. CDR3 nucleotide sequence: TGTGCCTGTGACACCGTTGAGTTTTCCTGGGACACCCGGCAGATGTTTTTC. Translation gives CACDTVEFSWDTRQMFF.

Concerning this clone: Other DNA sequences in the same sample also yield this CDR3. The genes are TRDV1 and TRDJ1; D uncertain. The germline CDR1 and CDR2 sequences are TSWWSYY and QGS. The V gene lost 6 bases and the J gene lost 0 bases, with 50 bases spanning the gap. This CDR3 is built from 27 residues. CDR3 amino acids: CALGLRWVSGTPSGLPEVGSYTDKLIF. Here the CDR3 DNA reads TGTGCTCTTGGTCTTAGATGGGTGTCTGGTACACCATCCGGGCTACCTGAGGTGGGCTCTTACACCGATAAACTCATCTTT.

This clone has a handful of counts. This rearrangement joins TRDV1 to TRDJ1; 13 nucleotides align to TRDD3. The CDR3 length is 20 residues. V shed 0 bases and J 0 bases; nucleotides not matched to a gene: 10. CDR1 and CDR2 from the germline V gene are TSWWSYY and QGS. The CDR3 reads CALGELLRTGGYDDTDKLIF. CDR3 coding DNA: TGTGCTCTTGGGGAACTTCTGCGTACTGGGGGATACGATGACACCGATAAACTCATCTTT.